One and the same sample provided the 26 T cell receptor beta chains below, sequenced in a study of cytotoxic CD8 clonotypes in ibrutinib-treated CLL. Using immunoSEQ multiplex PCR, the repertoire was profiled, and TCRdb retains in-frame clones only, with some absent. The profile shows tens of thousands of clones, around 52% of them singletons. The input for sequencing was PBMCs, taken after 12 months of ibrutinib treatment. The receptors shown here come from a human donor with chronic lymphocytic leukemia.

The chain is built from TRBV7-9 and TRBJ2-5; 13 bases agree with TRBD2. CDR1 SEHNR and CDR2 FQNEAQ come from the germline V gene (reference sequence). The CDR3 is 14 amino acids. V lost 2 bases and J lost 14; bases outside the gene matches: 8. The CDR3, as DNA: TGTGCCAGCAGCTTACCACTAGCGGGGGGGACCCTTTACTTC. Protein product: CASSLPLAGGTLYF. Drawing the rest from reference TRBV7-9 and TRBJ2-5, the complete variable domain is DTGVSQNPRHKITKRGQNVTFRCDPISEHNRLYWYRQTLGQGPEFLTYFQNEAQLEKSRLLSDRFSAERPKGSFSTLEIQRTEQGDSAMYLCASSLPLAGGTLYFGPGTRLLVL.

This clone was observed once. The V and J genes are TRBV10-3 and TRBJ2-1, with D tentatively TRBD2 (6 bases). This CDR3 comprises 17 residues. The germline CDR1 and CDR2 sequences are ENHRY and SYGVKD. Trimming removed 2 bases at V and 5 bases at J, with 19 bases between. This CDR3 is CAISESRAGTVDNEQFF. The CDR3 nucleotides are TGTGCCATCAGTGAGAGCAGGGCCGGGACTGTCGACAATGAGCAGTTCTTC.

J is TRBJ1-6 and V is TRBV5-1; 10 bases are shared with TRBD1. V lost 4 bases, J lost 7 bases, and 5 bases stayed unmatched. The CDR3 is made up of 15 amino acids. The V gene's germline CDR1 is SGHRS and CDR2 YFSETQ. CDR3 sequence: CASSIRDRGNSPLHF. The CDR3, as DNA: TGCGCCAGCAGCATCCGGGACAGGGGCAATTCACCCCTCCACTTT.

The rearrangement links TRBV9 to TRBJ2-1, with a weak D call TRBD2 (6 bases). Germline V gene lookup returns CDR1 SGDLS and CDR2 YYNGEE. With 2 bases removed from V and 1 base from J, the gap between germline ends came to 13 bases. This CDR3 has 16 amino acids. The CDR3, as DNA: TGTGCCAGCAGCGTCGAGCGAGGAGGGTCCTACAATGAGCAGTTCTTC. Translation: CASSVERGGSYNEQFF.

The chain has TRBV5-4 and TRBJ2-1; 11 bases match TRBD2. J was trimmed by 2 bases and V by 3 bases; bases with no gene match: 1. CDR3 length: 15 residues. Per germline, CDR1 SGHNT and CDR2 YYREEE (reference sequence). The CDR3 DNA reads TGTGCCAGCAGCTCGGGACTAGCGGCCTACAATGAGCAGTTCTTC. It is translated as CASSSGLAAYNEQFF.

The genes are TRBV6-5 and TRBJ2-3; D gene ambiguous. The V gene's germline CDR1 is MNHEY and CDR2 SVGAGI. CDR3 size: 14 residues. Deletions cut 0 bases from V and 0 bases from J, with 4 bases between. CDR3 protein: CASSYSTSTDTQYF. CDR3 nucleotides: TGTGCCAGCAGTTACTCGACAAGCACAGATACGCAGTATTTT.

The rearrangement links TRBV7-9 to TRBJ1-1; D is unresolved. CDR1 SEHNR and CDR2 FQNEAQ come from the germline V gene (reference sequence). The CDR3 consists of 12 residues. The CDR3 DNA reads TGTGCGTACGGCTCTGGCACTTCTGAAGCTTTCTTT. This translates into CAYGSGTSEAFF.

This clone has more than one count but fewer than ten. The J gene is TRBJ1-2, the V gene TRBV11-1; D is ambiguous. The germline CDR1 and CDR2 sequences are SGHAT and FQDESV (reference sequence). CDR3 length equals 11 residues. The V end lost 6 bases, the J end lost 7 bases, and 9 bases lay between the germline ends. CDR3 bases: TGTGCCAGCAGTGGCCGGTTTGGCTACACCTTC. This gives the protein CASSGRFGYTF.

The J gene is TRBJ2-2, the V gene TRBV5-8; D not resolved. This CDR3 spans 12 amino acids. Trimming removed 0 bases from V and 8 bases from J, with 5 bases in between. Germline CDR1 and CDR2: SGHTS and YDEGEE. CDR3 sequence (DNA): TGTGCCAGCAGCTTGGGGTCGGGGGAGCTGTTTTTT. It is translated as CASSLGSGELFF.

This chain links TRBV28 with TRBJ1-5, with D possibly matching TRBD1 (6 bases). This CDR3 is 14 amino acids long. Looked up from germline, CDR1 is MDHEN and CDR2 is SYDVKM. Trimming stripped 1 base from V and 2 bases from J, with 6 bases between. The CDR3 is CASSLSGGNQPQHF. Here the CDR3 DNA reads TGTGCCAGCAGTTTATCAGGGGGCAATCAGCCCCAGCATTTT.

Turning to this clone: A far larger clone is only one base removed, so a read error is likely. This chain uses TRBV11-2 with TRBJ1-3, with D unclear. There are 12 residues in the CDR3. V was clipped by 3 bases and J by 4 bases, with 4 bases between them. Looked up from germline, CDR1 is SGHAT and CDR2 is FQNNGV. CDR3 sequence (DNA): TGTGCCAGCAGCTTCTCCGGAAACACCATATATTTT. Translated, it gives CASSFSGNTIYF.

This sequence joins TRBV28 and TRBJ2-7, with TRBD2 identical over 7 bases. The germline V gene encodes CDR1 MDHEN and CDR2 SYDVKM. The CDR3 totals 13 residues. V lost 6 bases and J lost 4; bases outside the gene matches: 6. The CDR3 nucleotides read TGTGCCAGCAGATCTTATAGCGGGTACGAGCAGTACGTC. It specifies CASRSYSGYEQYV.

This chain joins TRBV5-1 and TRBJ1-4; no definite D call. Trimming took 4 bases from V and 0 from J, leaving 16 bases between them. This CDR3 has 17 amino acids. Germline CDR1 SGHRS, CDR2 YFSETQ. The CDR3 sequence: CASSVIPPSTTNEKLFF. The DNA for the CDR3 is TGCGCCAGCAGCGTGATTCCCCCTTCCACAACTAATGAAAAACTGTTTTTT.

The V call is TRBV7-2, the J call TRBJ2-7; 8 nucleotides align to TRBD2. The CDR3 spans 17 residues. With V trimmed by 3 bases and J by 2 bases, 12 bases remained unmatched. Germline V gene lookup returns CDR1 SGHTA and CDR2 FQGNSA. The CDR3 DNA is TGTGCCAGCAGCTTTTGGAACGTCCGGGAGGGAACCTACGAGCAGTACTTC. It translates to CASSFWNVREGTYEQYF.

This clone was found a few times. In nucleotides, the CDR3 is TGCGCCAGCAGCTTATTCCGAGGTGAGCAGTTCTTC. This sequence encodes CASSLFRGEQFF. V is TRBV5-1 and J is TRBJ2-1; D is ambiguous. Per the germline V gene, CDR1 is SGHRS and CDR2 is YFSETQ. The CDR3 covers 12 residues. V shed 2 bases and J shed 9 bases, with 9 bases lying between them.

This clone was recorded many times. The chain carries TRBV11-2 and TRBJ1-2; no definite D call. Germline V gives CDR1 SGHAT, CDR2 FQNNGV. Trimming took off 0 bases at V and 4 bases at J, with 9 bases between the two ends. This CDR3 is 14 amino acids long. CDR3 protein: CASSLDQDLYGYTF. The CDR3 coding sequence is TGTGCCAGCAGCTTAGATCAGGACCTCTATGGCTACACCTTC.

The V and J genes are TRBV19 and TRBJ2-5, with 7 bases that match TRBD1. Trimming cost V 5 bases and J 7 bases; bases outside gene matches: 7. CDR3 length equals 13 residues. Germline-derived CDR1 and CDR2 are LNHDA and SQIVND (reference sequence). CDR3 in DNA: TGTGCCAGTAGTGAAGGACAGGATGGGACCCAGTACTTC. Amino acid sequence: CASSEGQDGTQYF.

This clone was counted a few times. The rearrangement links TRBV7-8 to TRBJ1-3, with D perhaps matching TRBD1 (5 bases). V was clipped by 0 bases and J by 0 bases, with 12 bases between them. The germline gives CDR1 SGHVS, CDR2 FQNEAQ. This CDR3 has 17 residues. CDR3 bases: TGTGCCAGCAGCTTAGCGGTCGTGGGGCCCTCTGGAAACACCATATATTTT. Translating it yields CASSLAVVGPSGNTIYF.

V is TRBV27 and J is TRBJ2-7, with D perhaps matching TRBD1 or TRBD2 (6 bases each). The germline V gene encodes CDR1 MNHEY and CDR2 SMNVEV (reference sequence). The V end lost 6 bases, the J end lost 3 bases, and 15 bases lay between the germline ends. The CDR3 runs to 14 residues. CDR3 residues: CASSPRGQIYEQYV. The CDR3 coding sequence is TGTGCCAGCAGCCCCCGGGGGCAAATCTACGAGCAGTACGTC.

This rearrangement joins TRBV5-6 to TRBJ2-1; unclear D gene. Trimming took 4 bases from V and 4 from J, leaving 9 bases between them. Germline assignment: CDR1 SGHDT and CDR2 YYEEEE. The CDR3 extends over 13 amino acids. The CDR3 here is CASSRSVYNEQFF. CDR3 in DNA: TGTGCCAGCAGCAGATCCGTTTACAATGAGCAGTTCTTC.

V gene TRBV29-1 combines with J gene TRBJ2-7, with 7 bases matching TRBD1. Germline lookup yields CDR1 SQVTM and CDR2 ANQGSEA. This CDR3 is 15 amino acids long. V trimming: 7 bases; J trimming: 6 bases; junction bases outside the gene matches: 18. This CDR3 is CSAWSTGHQTSEQYV. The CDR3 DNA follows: TGCAGCGCCTGGTCGACAGGGCACCAAACTAGCGAGCAGTACGTC.

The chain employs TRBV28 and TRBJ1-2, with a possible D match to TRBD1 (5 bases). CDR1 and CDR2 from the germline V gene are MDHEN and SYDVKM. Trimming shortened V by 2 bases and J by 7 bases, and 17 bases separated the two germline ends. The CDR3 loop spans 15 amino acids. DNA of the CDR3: TGTGCCAGCAGTTTAGAGGGGCAATTCTATATTGGCTACACCTTC. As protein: CASSLEGQFYIGYTF.

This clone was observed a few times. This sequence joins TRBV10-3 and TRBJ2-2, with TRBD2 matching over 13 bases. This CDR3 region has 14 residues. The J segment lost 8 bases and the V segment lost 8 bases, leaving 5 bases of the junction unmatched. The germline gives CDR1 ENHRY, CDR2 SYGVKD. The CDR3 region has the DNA TGTGCCATCTCTGGACTAGCGGGAGAAGGGGAGCTGTTTTTT. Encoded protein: CAISGLAGEGELFF.

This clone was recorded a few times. The CDR3 spells CASTKAGTSHHPNTGELFF. The CDR3 nucleotides read TGCGCCAGTACAAAAGCGGGGACATCCCATCACCCAAACACCGGGGAGCTGTTTTTT. The rearrangement links TRBV5-1 to TRBJ2-2; D possibly corresponds to TRBD2 (7 bases). Trimming cost V 8 bases and J 2 bases, with 28 bases left between them. Germline lookup yields CDR1 SGHRS and CDR2 YFSETQ. The CDR3 has 19 residues. The full variable domain, rest sourced from reference TRBV5-1 and TRBJ2-2, is KAGVTQTPRYLIKTRGQQVTLSCSPISGHRSVSWYQQTPGQGLQFLFEYFSETQRNKGNFPGRFSGRQFSNSRSEMNVSTLELGDSALYLCASTKAGTSHHPNTGELFFGEGSRLTVL.

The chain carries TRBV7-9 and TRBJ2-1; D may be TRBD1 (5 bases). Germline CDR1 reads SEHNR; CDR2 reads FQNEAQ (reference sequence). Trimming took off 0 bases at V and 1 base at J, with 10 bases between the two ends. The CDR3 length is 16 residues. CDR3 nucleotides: TGTGCCAGCAGCTTAGCGCTTGGGGCATCCTACAATGAGCAGTTCTTC. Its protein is CASSLALGASYNEQFF.

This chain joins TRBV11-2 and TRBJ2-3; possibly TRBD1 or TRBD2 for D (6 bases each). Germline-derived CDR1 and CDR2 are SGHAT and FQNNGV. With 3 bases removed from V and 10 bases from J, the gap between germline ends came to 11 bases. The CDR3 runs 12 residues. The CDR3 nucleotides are TGTGCCAGCAGCTTGGGGGGCTGGGCGCAGTATTTT. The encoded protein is CASSLGGWAQYF.